The present T cell receptor beta chain was sequenced within a study of a mutant IDH1 vaccine in newly diagnosed glioma. Across the study: Patients received vaccination from 4-6 weeks after radiotherapy alone, or with temozolomide cycles.

Per the germline V gene, CDR1 is SGHRS and CDR2 is YFSETQ. This CDR3 comprises 14 residues. Trimming took 0 bases from V and 5 from J, leaving 8 bases between them. To note about this clone: Its antigen remains unidentified.

Time point indicated: week 47, end of study. In every dose of vaccine, 300 ug of mutant IDH1 20-mer peptide was given alongside topical imiquimod. The table came from immunoSEQ multiplex PCR; TCRdb's copy has only in-frame clones and leaves some out. The profile shows around 100,000 clones, around nine tenths of them singletons. The V call is TRBV5-1, the J call TRBJ1-4; perhaps TRBD1 as D (5 bases). The source material was PBMCs, sampled from a glioma patient whose treatment included an IDH1 peptide vaccine. The receptor's source is a woman between 50 and 59 years old with glioma. The CDR3 loop reads CASSLGGSNEKLFF. In nucleotides, the CDR3 is TGCGCCAGCAGCTTGGGGGGGTCCAATGAAAAACTGTTTTTT.